Listed here are 4 T cell receptor beta chains from one sample, sequenced in a study of cytomegalovirus exposure and HLA in healthy donors. PCR was performed using 60 Vbeta and 13 Jbeta primers. Generated by immunoSEQ multiplex PCR, the TCRdb table keeps only in-frame clones and is missing some. The sample includes about 83,000 clones, under 80% of them seen just once. The sequencing input was PBMCs. All receptors come from a man between 60 and 70 years old in good health and CMV-seronegative.

The chain uses TRBV10-1 and TRBJ1-6; D unclear. CDR1 is WNHNN, CDR2 SYGVQD, per germline (reference sequence). V was trimmed by 9 bases and J by 10 bases, leaving 13 bases between them. The CDR3 loop spans 12 amino acids. In DNA form, the CDR3 reads TGCGCCAGTGGTCGGGGTTTATCACCCCTCCACTTT. Translation gives CASGRGLSPLHF.

The chain employs TRBV19 and TRBJ2-2, with 11 bases matching TRBD2. Germline assignment: CDR1 LNHDA and CDR2 SQIVND (reference sequence). Trimming removed 2 bases from V and 6 bases from J; junction bases left unmatched: 2. This CDR3 region has 15 residues. The CDR3 region is CASSISSGGPGELFF. The CDR3 DNA follows: TGTGCCAGTAGTATATCTAGCGGGGGGCCCGGGGAGCTGTTTTTT.

The chain couples TRBV10-3 to TRBJ2-5, with no clear D. The J call is doubtful: the DNA matches TRBJ2-7 better. This CDR3 contains 14 residues. The V gene's germline CDR1 is ENHRY and CDR2 SYGVKD. CDR3 nucleotide sequence: TGTGCCATCCGGATCGGCGGAAACTCCTACGAGCAGTACTTC. Its protein is CAIRIGGNSYEQYF.

This rearrangement joins TRBV5-1 to TRBJ2-2, with 8 bases lining up with TRBD1. Germline CDR1 and CDR2: SGHRS and YFSETQ. J lost 5 bases, V lost 3 bases, and 12 bases had no gene match. The CDR3 length is 17 residues. The CDR3 loop reads CASSSPTDRGNTGELFF. In nucleotides, the CDR3 is TGCGCCAGCAGCTCCCCGACTGACAGGGGAAATACCGGGGAGCTGTTTTTT.